One T cell receptor beta chain is described in this entry. The target of this receptor is not known. Base qualities are not recorded, but no much larger clone differs from it by a single base. Reading the label with the study, this specimen's time point is: after dendritic cell vaccination, including at tumor progression/relapse. Selection of patients required sufficient residual fresh-frozen tumor tissue and over two years of available survival data. Molecular status otherwise varied across the glioblastoma patients, but none of them carried an isocitrate dehydrogenase mutation. PBMC collection took place before vaccination, two weeks after the third vaccination, and at tumor progression if progression occurred. The Qiagen DNeasy Blood extraction Kit was used for extraction of genomic DNA. The record originates from a study of glioma-infiltrating T cells after dendritic cell vaccination (dated by TCRdb to the mid-2010s). With respect to the entire study: Of the roughly 15 glioblastoma patients in the cohort, all drawn from Phase I and II dendritic cell vaccination trials, 9 were newly diagnosed and 6 had recurrent disease. Between the early 2000s and the early 2010s, patients were given autologous tumor lysate-pulsed dendritic cell vaccination. To make the vaccine, monocyte-derived dendritic cells were cultured for seven days with IL-4 and GM-CSF and then pulsed overnight with autologous tumor lysate. Three intradermal dendritic cell vaccine injections were administered to patients at biweekly intervals in the arm below the axilla. Tumor-infiltrating lymphocyte content was quantified and tumor and blood repertoires were compared in dendritic cell-vaccinated glioblastoma patients by deep sequencing of TCR beta CDR3 regions. Survival after dendritic cell vaccination was correlated with TCR sequencing metrics, such as TIL content and the overlap between tumor and blood repertoires.

Overall study results and their limits: Higher estimated pretreatment TIL content predicted longer time to progression and overall survival after dendritic cell vaccination. TCR clonality showed no direct relationship with survival, which suggests that a diverse polyclonal response may matter. The TCR overlap response model with three groups was called speculative and said to need prospective validation. The cohort was small and heterogeneous, with few patients having full blood and tumor sets and even fewer initial-recurrent tumor pairs.

The CDR3 holds 13 amino acids from the cysteine to the phenylalanine. Only CDR3 DNA is held: 39 bases, read in frame from base 1. V trim: 3 bases; J trim: 5 bases; unmatched bases: 3. According to the germline V gene, CDR1 reads SGHVS and CDR2 reads FNYEAQ. TCRB CDR3 regions were amplified from about 2 ug genomic DNA, or all available DNA if less, using the immunoSEQ assay. For multiplex PCR, 60 forward primers for TCR V beta segments and 13 reverse primers for J beta segments were used. To estimate the number of reads per starting template, synthetic control templates were added to each sample at limiting dilution. Sequencing produced 87 bp reads on the Illumina HiSeq System. As for the original processing: To remove PCR and sequencing errors, closely related sequences were merged with a nearest neighbor algorithm. TCR overlap was defined as the percentage of unique tumor TCR beta sequences that were also present in the same patient's peripheral blood. TCRdb mirrors the immuneACCESS table, restricted to in-frame sequences. Some clones are absent from its copies; in checked studies, under half trace to an unresolved V gene, and the reason for the others is unknown. V and J calls and clone size are as listed in that table; D and trimming were resolved from the DNA. In all, the sample holds 85,000 to 100,000 clones, and 65% to 85% of those were seen once. The ten largest clones represent roughly 5.5% of the sample.

Sequences were derived from blood, sampled after dendritic cell vaccination. The clonotype comes from a human donor with glioblastoma. The sequence links TRBV7-6 to TRBJ2-7; TRBD2 fits 8 bases in the junction. The DNA sequence follows: TGTGCCAGCAGCTTTGGAGCGGGGGACGAGCAGTACTTC. This is translated as CASSFGAGDEQYF.